This T cell receptor (beta chain) was found in a study of OX40 agonist ivuxolimab in advanced cancers. Assay used: immunoSEQ multiplex PCR; TCRdb lists only in-frame clones, some missing. The sample includes about 19,000 clones, more than 70% of them seen just once. Between the trimmed V and J ends, which lost 5 bases and 2 bases, there was a span of 13 bases. The CDR3 sequence is 14 residues long. CDR1 is KGHSH, CDR2 LQKENI, per germline. V gene TRBV18 combines with J gene TRBJ2-7, with a possible D match to TRBD1 (6 bases). The clonotype was recovered from an adult with an advanced solid tumor such as melanoma, head and neck, liver or kidney cancer. The sample in question was CD4+ or CD8+ T cells sorted from blood, obtained in a trial of the OX40 agonist ivuxolimab. CDR3 residues: CASSSTDSTYEQYF. The CDR3 DNA reads as TGTGCCAGCTCATCCACGGACAGTACCTACGAGCAGTACTTC.